These 14 T cell receptor beta chains came from one sample sequenced in a study of cytomegalovirus exposure and HLA in healthy donors. Sequencing used immunoSEQ multiplex PCR; TCRdb keeps in-frame clones, though not all of them. The sample includes 200,000 to 250,000 clones, about nine tenths of them seen just once. The source material was PBMCs. The source is a young woman in good health and CMV-seropositive.

The chain links TRBV28 to TRBJ2-7, with D possibly being TRBD1 (6 bases). The V end lost 2 bases, the J end lost 3 bases, and 8 bases lay between the germline ends. The CDR3 has 13 residues. The germline V gene has CDR1 MDHEN and CDR2 SYDVKM. CDR3 protein: CASSLTGNYEQYF. The CDR3 DNA is TGTGCCAGCAGTTTAACAGGGAACTACGAGCAGTACTTC.

This chain links TRBV30 with TRBJ1-5, with 7 positions matching TRBD1. Looked up from germline, CDR1 is GTSNPN and CDR2 is SVGIG (reference sequence). The CDR3 runs 21 residues. The V gene end was trimmed by 2 bases and the J gene end by 0 bases; junction bases not matched to a gene: 22. CDR3 protein: CAWSRGGTGVKVGYSNQPQHF. Here the CDR3 DNA reads TGTGCCTGGAGTCGGGGGGGAACAGGGGTGAAAGTGGGATATAGCAATCAGCCCCAGCATTTT.

This chain links TRBV5-1 with TRBJ2-1; TRBD2 agrees at 11 bases. The CDR3 is 15 residues long. J gave up 5 bases and V 2 bases, and 3 bases lay outside the gene matches. Per germline, CDR1 SGHRS and CDR2 YFSETQ. CDR3 nucleotides: TGCGCCAGCAGCTTTACTAGCGGGAGCCACAATGAGCAGTTCTTC. It codes for CASSFTSGSHNEQFF.

The chain employs TRBV2 and TRBJ1-1; TRBD1 is a possible D gene (6 bases). Germline CDR1 reads SNHLY; CDR2 reads FYNNEI. The CDR3 runs 14 residues. Trimming shortened V by 6 bases and J by 4 bases, and 15 bases separated the two germline ends. The CDR3 bases are TGTGCCAGCAGCGTCGACAGGTTTGGCACTGAAGCTTTCTTT. It is translated as CASSVDRFGTEAFF.

V gene TRBV27 combines with J gene TRBJ2-3; weak D call: TRBD2 (6 bases). The CDR3 has 17 amino acids. The germline gives CDR1 MNHEY, CDR2 SMNVEV (reference sequence). The V end was cut by 0 bases, the J end by 0 bases, with 13 bases between. For the CDR3, the DNA is TGTGCCAGCAGTTTATCGGGGCTAGCGTACAGCACAGATACGCAGTATTTT. This gives the protein CASSLSGLAYSTDTQYF.

J is TRBJ2-3 and V is TRBV5-1; 8 nucleotides line up with TRBD2. V gave up 3 bases and J gave up 1 base; unmatched junction bases: 1. The CDR3 covers 14 residues. CDR1 SGHRS and CDR2 YFSETQ come from the germline V gene. The CDR3 reads CASSSTSGTDTQYF. CDR3 nucleotides: TGCGCCAGCAGCTCGACTAGCGGCACAGATACGCAGTATTTT.

The chain has TRBV27 and TRBJ1-3, with 8 bases aligning to TRBD1. J lost 4 bases, V lost 5 bases, and 4 bases had no gene match. The CDR3 covers 14 residues. From germline, CDR1 is MNHEY and CDR2 SMNVEV (reference sequence). In DNA form, the CDR3 reads TGTGCCAGCAGTCTACAGGGGGGCGGAAACACCATATATTTT. Translation: CASSLQGGGNTIYF.

The V call is TRBV7-8, the J call TRBJ2-7; D perhaps matches TRBD1 (5 bases). V was pared by 0 bases and J by 6 bases, with 12 bases between. CDR1 and CDR2 (germline): SGHVS, FQNEAQ. This CDR3 is built from 14 residues. CDR3 sequence reads: CASSLAARVAEQYF. For the CDR3, the DNA is TGTGCCAGCAGCTTAGCGGCCAGGGTGGCCGAGCAGTACTTC.

The chain has TRBV7-6 and TRBJ2-7; maybe TRBD1 (6 bases). V was cut by 5 bases and J by 0 bases, with 11 bases left in between. Germline V CDR1 and CDR2: SGHVS, FNYEAQ. This CDR3 is built from 14 residues. This CDR3 is CASSMGHGSYEQYF. In nucleotides, the CDR3 is TGTGCCAGCAGCATGGGACACGGCTCCTACGAGCAGTACTTC.

This sequence joins TRBV27 and TRBJ2-7, with TRBD2 matching over 7 bases. The V gene's germline CDR1 is MNHEY and CDR2 SMNVEV (reference sequence). The CDR3 length is 14 residues. V lost 0 bases and J lost 4; bases outside the gene matches: 3. The CDR3 DNA follows: TGTGCCAGCAGTTTATCGGCGGGAGTATACGAGCAGTACTTC. This codes for CASSLSAGVYEQYF.

To note about this clone: The sample carries other DNA sequences with the same CDR3. This chain uses TRBV7-9 with TRBJ1-5; 9 bases line up with TRBD1. The ends lost 4 bases at V and 4 bases at J; junction bases unmatched: 2. The germline V gene has CDR1 SEHNR and CDR2 FQNEAQ (reference sequence). This CDR3 is built from 14 residues. CDR3 in DNA: TGTGCCAGCAGCTCGGGACAGGGTAATCAGCCCCAGCATTTT. Translating it yields CASSSGQGNQPQHF.

The chain couples TRBV5-1 to TRBJ1-1, with unresolved D. There are 13 residues in the CDR3. V was clipped by 1 base and J by 1 base, with 5 bases between them. Germline lookup yields CDR1 SGHRS and CDR2 YFSETQ. CDR3 bases: TGCGCCAGCAGCTTGAACAGGAACACTGAAGCTTTCTTT. This codes for CASSLNRNTEAFF.

In regard to this clone: Additional DNA sequences in this sample encode the identical CDR3. The chain recombines TRBV7-9 with TRBJ1-1, with D uncertain. V was shortened by 6 bases and J by 1 base, with 9 bases between the two germline ends. Looked up from germline, CDR1 is SEHNR and CDR2 is FQNEAQ (reference sequence). The CDR3 is 13 residues long. CDR3 DNA: TGTGCCAGCAGTTCAAGCGGGAACACTGAAGCTTTCTTT. Its translation: CASSSSGNTEAFF.

This clone was counted only a few times. The rearrangement links TRBV27 to TRBJ2-3, with TRBD2 identical over 8 bases. V shed 7 bases and J 1 base; nucleotides not matched to a gene: 10. The germline CDR1 and CDR2 sequences are MNHEY and SMNVEV (reference sequence). The CDR3 is 16 residues long. The CDR3 loop reads CASTRDGTRRTDTQYF. CDR3 DNA sequence: TGTGCCAGCACCCGAGACGGGACTAGACGCACAGATACGCAGTATTTT.